What follows are 27 T cell receptor beta chains derived from one specimen sequenced in a study of identical twins. MiXCR, run by TCRdb on the 5' RACE reads, gives a single entry per CDR3 protein. This table has 450,000 or so distinct CDR3 sequences, around 20% appearing once. Input material: naive T cells sorted from blood. Source of these receptors: a man aged 50 to 59 in good health.

Comments on this clonotype: Just one base apart from a much larger clone, this may be a read error. The chain joins TRBV20-1 to TRBJ2-5; D assignment may be TRBD1 or TRBD2 (5 bases each). The CDR3 loop spans 13 amino acids. Germline V gene data show CDR1 as DFQATT and CDR2 as SNEGSKA (reference sequence). This CDR3 reads CSTRVRGQETQYF. The CDR3 coding sequence is TGCAGTACTAGAGTGAGGGGCCAAGAGACCCAGTACTTC.

This clonotype was seen more than once but under ten times. This chain joins TRBV7-8 and TRBJ2-1, with 10 bases that match TRBD1. V lost 4 bases to trimming and J lost 6 bases; unmatched junction nucleotides: 9. This CDR3 spans 16 amino acids. Germline-derived CDR1 and CDR2 are SGHVS and FQNEAQ. The CDR3 is CASSSPTGTGVNEQFF. DNA of the CDR3: TGTGCCAGCAGCTCCCCCACAGGGACAGGGGTCAATGAGCAGTTCTTC.

The rearrangement uses TRBV4-3 and TRBJ2-4, with TRBD2 matching 8 bases. Trimming took 0 bases from V and 7 from J; bases not matched to a gene: 11. The CDR3 is 17 amino acids. The germline CDR1 and CDR2 sequences are LGHNA and YSLEER. CDR3 protein: CASSQDNSGEIRNIQYF. CDR3 coding DNA: TGCGCCAGCAGCCAAGACAATAGCGGGGAAATTAGGAACATTCAGTACTTC.

At least ten counts were recorded for this clonotype. The gene calls are TRBV6-5 and TRBJ1-1; 8 bases map to TRBD1. The length of the CDR3 is 14 residues. Per germline, CDR1 MNHEY and CDR2 SVGAGI. J was trimmed by 5 bases and V by 4 bases; bases with no gene match: 6. CDR3 DNA: TGTGCCAGCAGTTCGGGACAGGTTGGGACTGAAGCTTTCTTT. Protein sequence: CASSSGQVGTEAFF.

This clonotype has just a few counts. This chain links TRBV6-1 with TRBJ2-5; D is perhaps TRBD1 (6 bases). The CDR3 has 14 amino acids. V dropped 6 bases and J dropped 1 base, with 12 bases sitting between them. CDR1 is MNHNS, CDR2 SASEGT, per germline. In DNA form, the CDR3 reads TGTGCCAGCAGGGCCACAGGGTTCCAAGAGACCCAGTACTTC. Translated, it gives CASRATGFQETQYF.

This clonotype appeared many times. The chain uses TRBV11-2 and TRBJ2-7; the D is unclear. Trimming cost V 6 bases and J 0 bases, with 12 bases left between them. There are 14 residues in the CDR3. The germline V gene has CDR1 SGHAT and CDR2 FQNNGV. In nucleotides, the CDR3 is TGTGCCAGCAGTCCTGACACAACCTCCTACGAGCAGTACTTC. Protein sequence: CASSPDTTSYEQYF.

This clonotype occurred many times. The V gene is TRBV15, the J gene TRBJ2-1; 7 nucleotides match TRBD2. The CDR3 totals 15 residues. Trimming took 3 bases from V and 4 from J; bases not matched to a gene: 6. Per germline, CDR1 LNHNV and CDR2 YYDKDF (reference sequence). CDR3 coding DNA: TGTGCCACCAGCAGCCAGAGCGGGACTTACAATGAGCAGTTCTTC. This translates into CATSSQSGTYNEQFF.

The rearrangement joins TRBV5-1 to TRBJ2-5, with TRBD1 matching 7 bases. Trimming removed 3 bases from V and 5 bases from J; junction bases left unmatched: 10. The CDR3 totals 15 residues. Germline CDR1 and CDR2: SGHRS and YFSETQ. The CDR3: CASSSRETGTETQYF. CDR3 nucleotides: TGCGCCAGCAGCTCAAGAGAGACAGGGACGGAGACCCAGTACTTC.

This clonotype was recorded many times. The chain has TRBV4-2 and TRBJ1-1; no clear D. The CDR3 runs 11 residues. Between the trimmed V and J ends, which lost 2 bases and 4 bases, there was a span of 2 bases. Germline CDR1 and CDR2: LGHNA and YNFKEQ. CDR3 loop: CASSQSTEAFF. As DNA, the CDR3 is TGTGCCAGCAGCCAAAGCACTGAAGCTTTCTTT.

The sample holds a few counts of this clonotype. V gene TRBV12-3 or TRBV12-4 combines with J gene TRBJ1-2; 8 bases are a match to TRBD1. Trimming removed 6 bases from V and 4 bases from J; junction bases left unmatched: 13. The CDR3 extends over 16 amino acids. CDR3 DNA: TGTGCCAGCAGATACCGTGCAGGGGGCCCTGGCTATGGCTACACCTTC. Its protein is CASRYRAGGPGYGYTF.

This clonotype has a count of ten or more. The rearrangement uses TRBV3-1 and TRBJ2-1, with a weak D call TRBD2 (7 bases). Germline CDR1 LGHDT, CDR2 YNNKEL (reference sequence). The CDR3 extends over 14 amino acids. Trimming stripped 5 bases from V and 8 bases from J, with 16 bases between. The CDR3 loop is CASSSRGGADEQFF. In DNA, the CDR3 is TGTGCCAGCAGCTCACGTGGGGGGGCCGATGAGCAGTTCTTC.

This clonotype was observed at least ten times. This chain connects TRBV18 to TRBJ1-1; possible D gene TRBD1, 5 bases. With 8 bases removed from V and 6 bases from J, the gap between germline ends came to 19 bases. This CDR3 is built from 14 residues. The germline gives CDR1 KGHSH, CDR2 LQKENI. The CDR3 DNA follows: TGTGCCAGCGGCGGAGGGGTCTTTACCGCTGAAGCTTTCTTT. Amino acids: CASGGGVFTAEAFF.

J is TRBJ1-1 and V is TRBV5-1; 8 bases agree with TRBD1. The CDR3 spans 13 residues. Germline values: CDR1 SGHRS, CDR2 YFSETQ. V was clipped by 5 bases and J by 6 bases; unmatched bases: 6. The CDR3 region is CASRPTGGAEAFF. DNA of the CDR3: TGCGCCAGCAGGCCTACAGGGGGGGCTGAAGCTTTCTTT. Based on the CDR3 plus reference TRBV5-1 and TRBJ1-1, the full variable domain is KAGVTQTPRYLIKTRGQQVTLSCSPISGHRSVSWYQQTPGQGLQFLFEYFSETQRNKGNFPGRFSGRQFSNSRSEMNVSTLELGDSALYLCASRPTGGAEAFFGQGTRLTVV.

This clonotype came up many times. The chain recombines TRBV20-1 with TRBJ2-1; TRBD1 or TRBD2 may be the D gene (5 bases each). The V and J ends lost 5 bases and 9 bases respectively, with 17 bases between them. The CDR3 covers 13 residues. Germline-derived CDR1 and CDR2 are DFQATT and SNEGSKA (reference sequence). In DNA, the CDR3 is TGCAGTGCTTGGGGGAACTTCTATGGTGAGCAGTTCTTC. Translating it yields CSAWGNFYGEQFF.

This chain uses TRBV4-3 with TRBJ2-3, with D maybe TRBD2 (6 bases). Trimming left V 1 base short and J 0 bases short, with 14 bases between. CDR1 LGHNA and CDR2 YSLEER come from the germline V gene. CDR3 size: 17 residues. CDR3: CASSQGASVTSTDTQYF. The CDR3 DNA reads as TGCGCCAGCAGCCAAGGAGCTAGCGTCACTAGCACAGATACGCAGTATTTT.

This clonotype has only a few counts. The rearrangement links TRBV20-1 to TRBJ2-3; TRBD1 might be the D (7 bases). The CDR3 sequence is 18 residues long. In germline, CDR1 is DFQATT, CDR2 SNEGSKA (reference sequence). Trimming took off 0 bases at V and 8 bases at J, with 27 bases between the two ends. Here the CDR3 reads CSARDGLGFAGGQGTQYF. CDR3 DNA sequence: TGCAGTGCTAGAGATGGCTTGGGATTCGCAGGGGGGCAGGGTACGCAGTATTTT.

This clonotype was found a few times. Written as DNA, the CDR3 is TGCAGTGCTAGAGGCCGGACATCTATCTGGGCCAACGTCCTGACTTTC. Translation: CSARGRTSIWANVLTF. The V gene is TRBV20-1, the J gene TRBJ2-6; D might be TRBD1 (5 bases). The CDR3 contains 16 residues. Deletions cut 1 base from V and 5 bases from J, with 15 bases between. Looked up from germline, CDR1 is DFQATT and CDR2 is SNEGSKA (reference sequence).

This clonotype was counted ten times or more. The rearrangement uses TRBV5-6 and TRBJ2-5, with a tentative D call TRBD2 (5 bases). The CDR3 consists of 15 residues. From germline, CDR1 is SGHDT and CDR2 YYEEEE. V shed 0 bases and J shed 2 bases, with 11 bases lying between them. The CDR3 region has the DNA TGTGCCAGCAGCTTGGAGTCGACGGGGCAAGAGACCCAGTACTTC. It encodes CASSLESTGQETQYF.

This clonotype was detected only a few times. The rearrangement links TRBV6-1 to TRBJ2-7; a weak D match, TRBD1 (6 bases). Germline loops: CDR1 MNHNS, CDR2 SASEGT. The CDR3 spans 14 residues. V was clipped by 6 bases and J by 9 bases, with 21 bases between them. The CDR3 loop reads CASRQKNPGTTQYF. CDR3 nucleotides: TGTGCCAGCAGACAAAAAAACCCCGGGACAACGCAGTACTTC.

This clonotype came up many times. The V and J genes are TRBV18 and TRBJ1-1, with D maybe TRBD1 (5 bases). CDR1 and CDR2 (germline): KGHSH, LQKENI. V was trimmed by 1 base and J by 1 base, leaving 10 bases between them. The CDR3 sequence is 15 residues long. The CDR3 loop reads CASSPRMGQNTEAFF. CDR3 nucleotides: TGTGCCAGCTCACCACGGATGGGGCAGAACACTGAAGCTTTCTTT.

The chain combines TRBV3-1 with TRBJ1-2; D may be TRBD1 (5 bases). V was shortened by 0 bases and J by 3 bases, with 11 bases between the two germline ends. CDR3 length equals 15 residues. CDR1 and CDR2 from the germline V gene are LGHDT and YNNKEL (reference sequence). Written as DNA, the CDR3 is TGTGCCAGCAGCCAAGAAAGTGCGGGGCACTATGGCTACACCTTC. Amino acid sequence: CASSQESAGHYGYTF.

The CDR3 spells CASRRRAGANVLTF. In DNA form, the CDR3 reads TGTGCCAGCAGACGCCGGGCTGGGGCCAACGTCCTGACTTTC. This sequence joins TRBV27 and TRBJ2-6; D gene uncertain. This CDR3 has 14 residues. Trimming left V 6 bases short and J 2 bases short, with 8 bases between. From germline, CDR1 is MNHEY and CDR2 SMNVEV (reference sequence).

This chain joins TRBV9 and TRBJ2-2, with 12 bases fitting TRBD2. The V gene's germline CDR1 is SGDLS and CDR2 YYNGEE. The CDR3 has 16 residues. V lost 3 bases and J lost 8; bases outside the gene matches: 8. The CDR3 DNA follows: TGTGCCAGCAGCGGCCTTCTAGCGGGGGGGCCAGGGGAGCTGTTTTTT. Protein: CASSGLLAGGPGELFF. The variable domain in full, completed from reference TRBV9 and TRBJ2-2, reads DSGVTQTPKHLITATGQRVTLRCSPRSGDLSVYWYQQSLDQGLQFLIQYYNGEERAKGNILERFSAQQFPDLHSELNLSSLELGDSALYFCASSGLLAGGPGELFFGEGSRLTVL.

This rearrangement joins TRBV29-1 to TRBJ2-1, with 9 bases matching TRBD2. Germline trimming cut 1 base from V and 12 bases from J; bases unmatched to any gene: 13. This CDR3 comprises 15 residues. Per the germline V gene, CDR1 is SQVTM and CDR2 is ANQGSEA. The CDR3 loop reads CSVEGGLAGTMGQFF. CDR3 sequence (DNA): TGCAGCGTTGAAGGGGGGCTAGCGGGGACAATGGGGCAGTTCTTC.

This clonotype was picked up a small number of times. The rearrangement joins TRBV20-1 to TRBJ1-1; a weak D match, TRBD1 (6 bases). The CDR3 loop spans 14 amino acids. V lost 5 bases to trimming and J lost 4 bases, with 17 bases between them. Per the germline V gene, CDR1 is DFQATT and CDR2 is SNEGSKA (reference sequence). CDR3 nucleotides: TGCAGTGCTCCTACCACAGGGTGGGGCACTGAAGCTTTCTTT. Translation: CSAPTTGWGTEAFF.

This clonotype was found many times. The V gene is TRBV6-1, the J gene TRBJ2-1; D is perhaps TRBD2 (5 bases). The germline V gene encodes CDR1 MNHNS and CDR2 SASEGT. Trimming removed 7 bases from V and 8 bases from J, with 15 bases in between. This CDR3 has 13 amino acids. This CDR3 is CASTTTDSHEQFF. The CDR3 DNA is TGTGCCAGCACCACAACGGACTCCCATGAGCAGTTCTTC.

This clonotype was observed many times. The rearrangement links TRBV5-1 to TRBJ2-5; D might be TRBD2 (6 bases). CDR1 and CDR2 (germline): SGHRS, YFSETQ. The CDR3 is made up of 14 amino acids. V dropped 4 bases and J dropped 2 bases, with 12 bases sitting between them. CDR3 protein: CASSEGTSQETQYF. CDR3 in DNA: TGCGCCAGCAGCGAAGGGACTTCACAAGAGACCCAGTACTTC. Based on the CDR3 plus reference TRBV5-1 and TRBJ2-5, the full variable domain is KAGVTQTPRYLIKTRGQQVTLSCSPISGHRSVSWYQQTPGQGLQFLFEYFSETQRNKGNFPGRFSGRQFSNSRSEMNVSTLELGDSALYLCASSEGTSQETQYFGPGTRLLVL.